These 31 T cell receptor beta chains share one sample of origin, sequenced in a study of immune evolution from preneoplasia to lung adenocarcinoma. Measured with immunoSEQ multiplex PCR; TCRdb has only the in-frame clones, and not every one. Of around 8,000 clones in the sample, approximately 80% were seen once. Sequenced sample: FFPE minimally invasive lung adenocarcinoma tissue. Receptors were obtained from an older person with lung adenocarcinoma.

This clone was seen a handful of times. Other DNA sequences in this specimen translate into the identical CDR3. The chain links TRBV5-8 to TRBJ1-2; D is uncertain. V gave up 2 bases and J gave up 1 base, with 6 bases separating them. In germline, CDR1 is SGHTS, CDR2 YDEGEE. The length of the CDR3 is 13 residues. The CDR3 here is CASSLLNNYGYTF. The CDR3 DNA reads TGTGCCAGCAGCTTACTCAATAACTATGGCTACACCTTC.

This clone was recorded a few times. The rearrangement joins TRBV2 to TRBJ2-7; 15 bases fit TRBD2. The length of the CDR3 is 14 residues. The junction had 5 bases not matched to a gene; V was cut back by 6 bases and J by 8 bases. Germline CDR1 and CDR2: SNHLY and FYNNEI. As DNA, the CDR3 is TGTGCCAGCAGAGGACTAGCGGGAGGGCGTCAGCAGTACTTC. Translating gives CASRGLAGGRQQYF. The full variable domain, completed using reference TRBV2 and TRBJ2-7, is EPEVTQTPSHQVTQMGQEVILRCVPISNHLYFYWYRQILGQKVEFLVSFYNNEISEKSEIFDDQFSVERPDGSNFTLKIRSTKLEDSAMYFCASRGLAGGRQQYFGPGTRLTVT.

This clone was counted once. The V and J genes are TRBV7-9 and TRBJ1-5; 7 bases are shared with TRBD1. V trimming: 5 bases; J trimming: 2 bases; junction bases outside the gene matches: 6. Germline V gene data show CDR1 as SEHNR and CDR2 as FQNEAQ (reference sequence). CDR3 size: 15 residues. The CDR3 DNA follows: TGTGCCAGCAGCCAAGACAGGGTGGGCAATCAGCCCCAGCATTTT. Translation gives CASSQDRVGNQPQHF.

The genes are TRBV5-6 and TRBJ2-3, with 7 nucleotides matching TRBD1. V gave up 5 bases and J gave up 5 bases; unmatched junction bases: 5. This CDR3 has 13 residues. CDR1 is SGHDT and CDR2 is YYEEEE in the germline V gene. The DNA of the CDR3 is TGTGCCAGCAGGCCTACAGGGGTAGATACGCAGTATTTT. It is translated as CASRPTGVDTQYF.

This chain connects TRBV7-2 to TRBJ2-1, with D possibly matching TRBD2 (5 bases). Germline V gene lookup returns CDR1 SGHTA and CDR2 FQGNSA. Trimming left V 10 bases short and J 4 bases short, with 20 bases between. The CDR3 is made up of 15 amino acids. The CDR3 spells CANHPRTSRYNEQFF. The CDR3 nucleotides are TGTGCCAACCACCCTCGGACTTCAAGATACAATGAGCAGTTCTTC.

The V gene is TRBV15, the J gene TRBJ1-2, with D possibly being TRBD1 (5 bases). This CDR3 contains 18 residues. The germline V gene has CDR1 LNHNV and CDR2 YYDKDF (reference sequence). V lost 1 base and J lost 4, with 22 bases in between. CDR3 region: CATSRAGASGSGLYGYTF. The CDR3 bases are TGTGCCACCAGCAGAGCCGGGGCGAGTGGTTCTGGCCTCTATGGCTACACCTTC.

J is TRBJ2-1 and V is TRBV5-4, with TRBD1 matching over 8 bases. CDR3 length: 15 amino acids. Germline V gene data show CDR1 as SGHNT and CDR2 as YYREEE (reference sequence). V trimming: 7 bases; J trimming: 1 base; junction bases outside the gene matches: 7. DNA for the CDR3: TGTGCCAGCGGGGACAGGCAACTTTCCTACAATGAGCAGTTCTTC. This codes for CASGDRQLSYNEQFF.

This clone was seen only a few times. The chain recombines TRBV7-9 with TRBJ1-1; D ambiguous. The CDR3 runs to 14 residues. CDR1 is SEHNR, CDR2 FQNEAQ, per germline (reference sequence). Trimming took off 5 bases at V and 6 bases at J, with 16 bases between the two ends. CDR3 loop: CASSRATGPPEAFF. The CDR3 bases are TGTGCCAGCAGCCGGGCGACCGGTCCTCCTGAAGCTTTCTTT. The full variable domain, completed using reference TRBV7-9 and TRBJ1-1, is DTGVSQNPRHKITKRGQNVTFRCDPISEHNRLYWYRQTLGQGPEFLTYFQNEAQLEKSRLLSDRFSAERPKGSFSTLEIQRTEQGDSAMYLCASSRATGPPEAFFGQGTRLTVV.

The chain carries TRBV29-1 and TRBJ2-7, with TRBD2 as a possible D gene (6 bases). The CDR3 has 13 residues. Per the germline V gene, CDR1 is SQVTM and CDR2 is ANQGSEA. Trimming left V 4 bases short and J 6 bases short, with 16 bases between. CDR3: CSVGLVAGGEQYF. Written as DNA, the CDR3 is TGCAGCGTTGGACTAGTCGCTGGTGGCGAGCAGTACTTC.

This clone was detected only a few times. V gene TRBV27 combines with J gene TRBJ2-7; D possibly corresponds to TRBD2 (6 bases). The CDR3 loop spans 16 amino acids. The germline CDR1 and CDR2 sequences are MNHEY and SMNVEV (reference sequence). The ends were cut back, 7 bases at V and 4 bases at J, with 23 bases in the middle. In DNA, the CDR3 is TGTGCCAGCACCCCCCTGTGGGCGGGGCCCAGTTACGAGCAGTACTTC. Translated, it gives CASTPLWAGPSYEQYF.

The chain joins TRBV6-1 to TRBJ1-2; 9 nucleotides align to TRBD1. There are 16 residues in the CDR3. The V segment lost 3 bases and the J segment 8 bases; nucleotides outside the gene matches: 13. Per germline, CDR1 MNHNS and CDR2 SASEGT. The CDR3 region is CASSDGPDRGLDGYTF. The CDR3 region has the DNA TGTGCCAGCAGTGACGGCCCGGACAGGGGCCTTGACGGCTACACCTTC.

Of note for this clone: At one end the junction does not follow the germline gene, possibly because of a read error. The chain recombines TRBV7-2 with TRBJ1-1; D is possibly TRBD1 (6 bases). The CDR3 has 15 residues. The germline V gene has CDR1 SGHTA and CDR2 FQGNSA. CDR3 residues: CASSLVAGHPSEVFF. Here the CDR3 DNA reads TGTGCCAGCAGCTTAGTCGCGGGACACCCTTCAGAAGTTTTCTTT.

The rearrangement links TRBV30 to TRBJ2-2, with 8 bases fitting TRBD2. The CDR3 is 15 amino acids. Germline lookup yields CDR1 GTSNPN and CDR2 SVGIG (reference sequence). V shed 0 bases and J 6 bases; nucleotides not matched to a gene: 6. The CDR3 protein is CAWSVPAGVPGELFF. CDR3 nucleotide sequence: TGTGCCTGGAGTGTACCAGCGGGGGTCCCCGGGGAGCTGTTTTTT.

The rearrangement uses TRBV6-6 and TRBJ2-7; 8 nucleotides match TRBD2. The CDR3 sequence is 14 residues long. V shed 1 base and J 1 base; nucleotides not matched to a gene: 0. In germline, CDR1 is MNHNY, CDR2 SVGAGI (reference sequence). The CDR3 nucleotides are TGTGCCAGCAGTTACTTAGCGGGGTCCTACGAGCAGTACTTC. This codes for CASSYLAGSYEQYF.

The V call is TRBV10-2, the J call TRBJ2-3, with D uncertain. CDR1 and CDR2 from the germline V gene are WSHSY and SAAADI. The CDR3 extends over 11 amino acids. The germline V and J ends were trimmed by 3 bases and 7 bases, with 5 bases remaining between them. CDR3 sequence: CASSDKNTQYF. DNA for the CDR3: TGCGCCAGCAGTGATAAGAATACGCAGTATTTT.

DNA for the CDR3: TGTGCCAGCAGTTACGGACAGGGGGCGGCAGATACGCAGTATTTT. Translated: CASSYGQGAADTQYF. This chain links TRBV27 with TRBJ2-3; 11 nucleotides match TRBD1. The CDR3 consists of 15 residues. CDR1 is MNHEY and CDR2 is SMNVEV in the germline V gene (reference sequence). Germline trimming cut 4 bases from V and 4 bases from J; bases unmatched to any gene: 4.

This rearrangement joins TRBV27 to TRBJ1-1; D ambiguous. In germline, CDR1 is MNHEY, CDR2 SMNVEV (reference sequence). The CDR3 extends over 15 amino acids. The V end lost 0 bases, the J end lost 0 bases, and 8 bases lay between the germline ends. In DNA, the CDR3 is TGTGCCAGCAGTTTATCGGCAGGATTGAACACTGAAGCTTTCTTT. Protein product: CASSLSAGLNTEAFF.

The CDR3 loop reads CAWSVLGTAKQETQYF. Written as DNA, the CDR3 is TGTGCCTGGAGTGTACTCGGAACAGCGAAACAAGAGACCCAGTACTTC. The V call is TRBV30, the J call TRBJ2-5, with D uncertain. V lost 0 bases and J lost 2, with 16 bases in between. This CDR3 is 16 amino acids long. Looked up from germline, CDR1 is GTSNPN and CDR2 is SVGIG (reference sequence). Looking up the rest from reference TRBV30 and TRBJ2-5 gives the full variable domain: SQTIHQWPATLVQPVGSPLSLECTVEGTSNPNLYWYRQAAGRGLQLLFYSVGIGQISSEVPQNLSASRPQDRQFILSSKKLLLSDSGFYLCAWSVLGTAKQETQYFGPGTRLLVL.

CDR3 protein: CASSPDSLNTEAFF. The CDR3 DNA sequence: TGTGCCAGTAGTCCAGACAGTCTGAACACTGAAGCTTTCTTT. V is TRBV19 and J is TRBJ1-1, with D perhaps TRBD1 (5 bases). Germline V gene lookup returns CDR1 LNHDA and CDR2 SQIVND (reference sequence). V lost 5 bases and J 0 bases, leaving 10 bases between the germline ends. CDR3 length: 14 residues.

CDR3 coding DNA: TGTGCCAGCAGCTTAATTCAGGGACCTCAAGAGACCCAGTACTTC. Residues: CASSLIQGPQETQYF. The chain is built from TRBV7-9 and TRBJ2-5; either TRBD1 or TRBD2 may supply D (5 bases each). V lost 2 bases and J lost 2, with 12 bases in between. The germline V gene encodes CDR1 SEHNR and CDR2 FQNEAQ (reference sequence). This CDR3 contains 15 residues. Full variable domain (missing parts from reference TRBV7-9 and TRBJ2-5): DTGVSQNPRHKITKRGQNVTFRCDPISEHNRLYWYRQTLGQGPEFLTYFQNEAQLEKSRLLSDRFSAERPKGSFSTLEIQRTEQGDSAMYLCASSLIQGPQETQYFGPGTRLLVL.

V is TRBV30 and J is TRBJ2-1, with 8 bases lining up with TRBD1. This CDR3 is 15 amino acids long. The germline gives CDR1 GTSNPN, CDR2 SVGIG (reference sequence). V lost 6 bases and J lost 2; bases outside the gene matches: 9. The CDR3 loop is CACLSDRAAYNEQFF. The DNA for the CDR3 is TGTGCCTGTCTCTCGGACAGGGCAGCCTACAATGAGCAGTTCTTC.

CDR3 region: CAWKLTSAEAFF. The CDR3 region has the DNA TGTGCCTGGAAGTTAACAAGCGCTGAAGCTTTCTTT. The J gene is TRBJ1-1, the V gene TRBV30; D is ambiguous. The ends were cut back, 4 bases at V and 6 bases at J, with 12 bases in the middle. Germline V CDR1 and CDR2: GTSNPN, SVGIG (reference sequence). The length of the CDR3 is 12 residues. Using reference TRBV30 and TRBJ1-1 for the parts outside the CDR3, the full variable domain is SQTIHQWPATLVQPVGSPLSLECTVEGTSNPNLYWYRQAAGRGLQLLFYSVGIGQISSEVPQNLSASRPQDRQFILSSKKLLLSDSGFYLCAWKLTSAEAFFGQGTRLTVV.

V gene TRBV29-1 combines with J gene TRBJ2-3, with D tentatively TRBD1 (5 bases). CDR1 and CDR2 (germline): SQVTM, ANQGSEA. The CDR3 length is 13 residues. Trimming pared 4 bases from V and 6 bases from J, leaving 14 bases between. The CDR3 loop reads CSVGQYALDTQYF. The CDR3 DNA sequence: TGCAGCGTTGGACAGTATGCTTTGGATACGCAGTATTTT.

The chain combines TRBV4-1 with TRBJ2-5; 12 bases are a match to TRBD1. The length of the CDR3 is 15 residues. Germline V gene lookup returns CDR1 MGHRA and CDR2 YSYEKL. The trim removed 5 bases at V and 5 bases at J, leaving 6 bases unmatched. The CDR3: CASSSWGTGGETQYF. For the CDR3, the DNA is TGCGCCAGCAGCTCGTGGGGGACAGGGGGCGAGACCCAGTACTTC.

This chain connects TRBV27 to TRBJ1-1, with D maybe TRBD1 (5 bases). Looked up from germline, CDR1 is MNHEY and CDR2 is SMNVEV (reference sequence). V shed 6 bases and J shed 1 base, with 21 bases lying between them. The CDR3 has 17 residues. The CDR3 region is CASSLYSTAYTNTEAFF. The DNA of the CDR3 is TGTGCCAGCAGCCTCTATTCGACAGCCTATACGAACACTGAAGCTTTCTTT.

V gene TRBV30 combines with J gene TRBJ2-7; TRBD1 or TRBD2 may be the D gene (5 bases each). Trimming took 3 bases from V and 3 from J, leaving 12 bases between them. CDR3 length: 13 amino acids. Germline V gene lookup returns CDR1 GTSNPN and CDR2 SVGIG (reference sequence). CDR3: CAWRSWGNYEQYF. The CDR3 DNA sequence: TGTGCCTGGAGGTCGTGGGGGAACTACGAGCAGTACTTC. Together with reference TRBV30 and TRBJ2-7, the CDR3 gives the full variable domain: SQTIHQWPATLVQPVGSPLSLECTVEGTSNPNLYWYRQAAGRGLQLLFYSVGIGQISSEVPQNLSASRPQDRQFILSSKKLLLSDSGFYLCAWRSWGNYEQYFGPGTRLTVT.

The V gene is TRBV27, the J gene TRBJ2-1; 7 positions match TRBD2. This CDR3 has 15 residues. Germline lookup yields CDR1 MNHEY and CDR2 SMNVEV (reference sequence). The V and J ends lost 3 bases and 2 bases, in that order; junction bases with no gene match: 4. The CDR3 DNA sequence: TGTGCCAGCAGTTTCGGGGGGTGGCCCTACAATGAGCAGTTCTTC. Translation gives CASSFGGWPYNEQFF.

J is TRBJ1-1 and V is TRBV5-1; 11 bases align to TRBD1. This CDR3 has 15 amino acids. The V gene end was trimmed by 2 bases and the J gene end by 6 bases; junction bases not matched to a gene: 6. The germline V gene encodes CDR1 SGHRS and CDR2 YFSETQ. CDR3 DNA: TGCGCCAGCAGCTTATTTGGACAGGGGGCGGCTGAAGCTTTCTTT. Amino acid sequence: CASSLFGQGAAEAFF.

The chain's CDR3 is CASSETGRNNEQFF. As DNA, the CDR3 is TGTGCCAGCAGTGAGACCGGACGCAACAATGAGCAGTTCTTC. V gene TRBV6-4 combines with J gene TRBJ2-1; D remains ambiguous. The CDR3 spans 14 residues. CDR1 is MRHNA, CDR2 SNTAGT, per germline. The V and J ends lost 3 bases and 5 bases respectively, with 11 bases between them.

The chain couples TRBV10-1 to TRBJ2-3; D is unresolved. V shed 7 bases and J shed 4 bases, with 12 bases lying between them. Germline loops: CDR1 WNHNN, CDR2 SYGVQD (reference sequence). This CDR3 has 13 amino acids. The CDR3 is CASIEISADTQYF. The CDR3 DNA reads TGCGCCAGCATTGAAATAAGCGCAGATACGCAGTATTTT.

The chain joins TRBV11-3 to TRBJ2-5; D may be TRBD1 (8 bases). The CDR3 is 15 amino acids. CDR1 SGHNT and CDR2 YENEEA come from the germline V gene. Between the trimmed V and J ends, which lost 5 bases and 5 bases, there was a span of 18 bases. The CDR3 protein is CASSPNRGGLETQYF. The CDR3 bases are TGTGCCAGCAGCCCGAACAGGGGGGGTCTGGAGACCCAGTACTTC.